The 18 T cell receptor beta chains below come from one sample, sequenced in a study of cytomegalovirus exposure and HLA in healthy donors. Amplification used 60 Vbeta primers and 13 Jbeta primers. The repertoire was sequenced with immunoSEQ multiplex PCR; TCRdb's copy has only in-frame clones and lacks some. The table has 150,000 to 200,000 clones, roughly four fifths seen once. Sequencing was performed on PBMCs. The receptors originated from a middle-aged man in good health and CMV-seronegative.

The gene calls are TRBV7-2 and TRBJ2-3, with 8 positions matching TRBD1. Trimming cost V 4 bases and J 4 bases; bases outside gene matches: 4. This CDR3 contains 14 residues. The germline V gene encodes CDR1 SGHTA and CDR2 FQGNSA. The CDR3 here is CASSSQDRADTQYF. The DNA of the CDR3 is TGTGCCAGCAGCTCGCAGGACAGGGCAGATACGCAGTATTTT.

The gene calls are TRBV9 and TRBJ2-2; weak D call: TRBD2 (5 bases). CDR1 is SGDLS, CDR2 YYNGEE, per germline. The CDR3 length is 16 residues. Trimming pared 0 bases from V and 2 bases from J, leaving 11 bases between. The CDR3 nucleotides are TGTGCCAGCAGCGTAGACCAGCGGACTAACACCGGGGAGCTGTTTTTT. Translation: CASSVDQRTNTGELFF.

This clone appeared once. The chain has TRBV28 and TRBJ2-7; weak D call: TRBD2 (5 bases). V was shortened by 8 bases and J by 2 bases, with 16 bases between the two germline ends. The CDR3 has 14 amino acids. CDR1 and CDR2 (germline): MDHEN, SYDVKM. CDR3: CASRPRGRTYEQYF. CDR3 DNA: TGTGCCAGCCGGCCCCGGGGTAGGACCTACGAGCAGTACTTC.

The chain combines TRBV6-4 with TRBJ2-2; D call uncertain. Trimming cost V 3 bases and J 6 bases, with 8 bases left between them. The CDR3 extends over 13 amino acids. Germline-derived CDR1 and CDR2 are MRHNA and SNTAGT. The CDR3 DNA reads as TGTGCCAGCAGTGAAACAGTGTCCGGGGAGCTGTTTTTT. Amino acids: CASSETVSGELFF.

A note on this clone: The junction departs from germline at one end; a sequencing error may be responsible. The chain employs TRBV6-1 and TRBJ1-1; TRBD1 aligns across 7 bases. In germline, CDR1 is MNHNS, CDR2 SASEGT. The CDR3 covers 13 residues. CDR3 region: CATTGQFNTEAFF. CDR3 coding DNA: TGTGCCACTACGGGACAGTTTAACACAGAAGCTTTCTTT.

The chain has TRBV7-9 and TRBJ2-7; 11 bases align to TRBD1. CDR1 SEHNR and CDR2 FQNEAQ come from the germline V gene (reference sequence). V shed 1 base, J shed 3 bases, and the junction held 8 bases outside the gene matches. CDR3 length: 17 amino acids. The CDR3 region is CASSLGGGGTGGYEQYF. The CDR3 region has the DNA TGTGCCAGCAGCTTAGGAGGTGGCGGGACAGGGGGCTACGAGCAGTACTTC.

CDR3 coding DNA: TGCGCCAGCAGCCAAGAACCCAGGTTGCCTAATGAAAAACTGTTTTTT. Protein sequence: CASSQEPRLPNEKLFF. This chain joins TRBV4-1 and TRBJ1-4; D is unresolved. The CDR3 is 16 residues long. Trimming took off 0 bases at V and 3 bases at J, with 11 bases between the two ends. Germline CDR1 and CDR2: MGHRA and YSYEKL.

J is TRBJ2-2 and V is TRBV6-1; no clear D gene. CDR1 is MNHNS, CDR2 SASEGT, per germline. The CDR3 sequence is 13 residues long. Trimming removed 6 bases from V and 1 base from J, with 6 bases in between. CDR3 sequence (DNA): TGTGCCAGCAGCCCGGGGAACACCGGGGAGCTGTTTTTT. Translating it yields CASSPGNTGELFF.

The rearrangement uses TRBV6-4 and TRBJ2-4, with D maybe TRBD2 (5 bases). V was trimmed by 6 bases and J by 5 bases, leaving 17 bases between them. The CDR3 totals 15 residues. CDR1 MRHNA and CDR2 SNTAGT come from the germline V gene. The CDR3 DNA reads as TGTGCCAGCAGCACTTTTCCAGGAGGTCAAAACATTCAGTACTTC. Encoded protein: CASSTFPGGQNIQYF.

This clone was seen a few times. This chain connects TRBV6-5 to TRBJ2-3, with D perhaps matching TRBD2 (5 bases). The CDR3 runs 12 residues. V lost 2 bases and J lost 5, with 5 bases in between. Germline lookup yields CDR1 MNHEY and CDR2 SVGAGI. The CDR3 region is CASSYEGDTQYF. The CDR3 bases are TGTGCCAGCAGTTACGAGGGAGATACGCAGTATTTT.

V and J are TRBV7-6 and TRBJ2-2; tentative D call: TRBD2 (6 bases). Looked up from germline, CDR1 is SGHVS and CDR2 is FNYEAQ. V shed 11 bases and J shed 7 bases, with 17 bases lying between them. CDR3 length: 13 residues. The DNA for the CDR3 is TGTGCCGGAGGGACCAGCGGTGGCGGGGAGCTGTTTTTT. As protein: CAGGTSGGGELFF.

This clone was counted only a few times. The chain uses TRBV25-1 and TRBJ2-7; TRBD1 might be the D (6 bases). The CDR3 is made up of 14 amino acids. Germline V gene lookup returns CDR1 MGHDK and CDR2 SYGVNS. Deletions cut 4 bases from V and 0 bases from J, with 10 bases between. The CDR3 nucleotides are TGTGCCAGCAGTGCCAGGGGCAGCTCCTACGAGCAGTACTTC. This gives the protein CASSARGSSYEQYF.

This clone has a single count. The V and J genes are TRBV6-4 and TRBJ2-1, with 10 bases fitting TRBD2. The CDR3 spans 16 residues. The V and J ends lost 2 bases and 6 bases, in that order; junction bases with no gene match: 7. Germline values: CDR1 MRHNA, CDR2 SNTAGT. Here the CDR3 reads CASSDAAGGPLNEQFF. The DNA for the CDR3 is TGTGCCAGCAGTGACGCAGCGGGAGGGCCCCTCAATGAGCAGTTCTTC.

J is TRBJ1-1 and V is TRBV7-2; the D is unclear. V lost 2 bases and J 6 bases, leaving 4 bases between the germline ends. CDR1 is SGHTA and CDR2 is FQGNSA in the germline V gene. The CDR3 is made up of 11 amino acids. The CDR3 spells CASSLFAEAFF. CDR3 bases: TGTGCCAGCAGCTTATTCGCTGAAGCTTTCTTT.

The chain is built from TRBV19 and TRBJ2-7; D is unclear. Per germline, CDR1 LNHDA and CDR2 SQIVND (reference sequence). The CDR3 is 13 residues long. V was shortened by 5 bases and J by 0 bases, with 8 bases between the two germline ends. The CDR3 loop is CASSEEPSYEQYF. For the CDR3, the DNA is TGTGCCAGTAGTGAGGAGCCCTCCTACGAGCAGTACTTC.

The chain combines TRBV18 with TRBJ2-2, with D perhaps matching TRBD1 (6 bases). Germline values: CDR1 KGHSH, CDR2 LQKENI. The CDR3 runs to 15 residues. Trimming removed 2 bases from V and 5 bases from J, with 12 bases in between. The DNA of the CDR3 is TGTGCCAGCTCACCAAGGACAGACTATACCGGGGAGCTGTTTTTT. As protein: CASSPRTDYTGELFF.

J is TRBJ2-5 and V is TRBV11-2; 12 positions match TRBD2. The CDR3 totals 16 residues. The trim removed 1 base at V and 2 bases at J, leaving 2 bases unmatched. The germline V gene encodes CDR1 SGHAT and CDR2 FQNNGV. The DNA of the CDR3 is TGTGCCAGCAGCTTAGGCGGACTAGCGGGACAAGAGACCCAGTACTTC. Translating gives CASSLGGLAGQETQYF.

The CDR3 region has the DNA TGTGCCAGCAGCCGAGACGGGCGGGGGGGCCAGGATACGCAGTATTTT. Translated: CASSRDGRGGQDTQYF. This chain connects TRBV7-2 to TRBJ2-3; TRBD2 matches 9 bases. This CDR3 comprises 16 residues. The V and J ends lost 5 bases and 6 bases, in that order; junction bases with no gene match: 12. The V gene's germline CDR1 is SGHTA and CDR2 FQGNSA.